The T cell receptor (beta chain) under discussion was sequenced for a study of cytomegalovirus exposure and HLA in healthy donors. Study background: The Caucasian-associated ancestry cluster held over 80% of more than 350 genotyped donors. General study findings and limits: Researchers reportedly found TCR beta sequences accurately predicted most subjects' HLA-A and HLA-B alleles.

PCR used 60 Vbeta primers and 13 Jbeta primers. Data came from immunoSEQ multiplex PCR; TCRdb stores just in-frame clones and leaves some out. Among around 100,000 clones listed, about 80% were seen once. Worth noting for this clone: Its antigen is not known.

This TCR came from a man in his forties in good health and CMV-seronegative. Sequencing was done on a sample of PBMCs.

DNA of the CDR3: TGTGCCACTCTGGACAGGGGAAACTATGGCTACACCTTC. Residues: CATLDRGNYGYTF. This sequence joins TRBV6-6 and TRBJ1-2; TRBD1 matches at 9 bases. The V segment lost 10 bases and the J segment 2 bases; nucleotides outside the gene matches: 5. The CDR3 is 13 amino acids. Looked up from germline, CDR1 is MNHNY and CDR2 is SVGAGI (reference sequence).